These 17 T cell receptor beta chains were all obtained from the same sample, sequenced in a study of blood T cell repertoires in COVID-19. This table comes from immunoSEQ multiplex PCR, and its TCRdb copy is limited to in-frame clones, with some not included. The data hold about 25,000 clones, with 75% to 90% observed a single time. Source material: peripheral blood. The receptors stem from a human donor in a cohort sampled during active COVID-19.

V is TRBV9 and J is TRBJ1-1, with 8 bases matching TRBD1. In germline, CDR1 is SGDLS, CDR2 YYNGEE. There are 17 residues in the CDR3. V dropped 4 bases and J dropped 4; count of bases not matched to a gene: 15. CDR3 DNA sequence: TGTGCCAGCAGCCCACGTCCCGGGACAGGTTCGGGCACTGAAGCTTTCTTT. Amino acids: CASSPRPGTGSGTEAFF.

The rearrangement uses TRBV6-2 or TRBV6-3 and TRBJ2-7; TRBD1 might be the D (5 bases). V lost 3 bases and J lost 1, with 10 bases in between. The CDR3 covers 14 residues. The germline V gene has CDR1 MNHEY and CDR2 SVGEGT. CDR3 bases: TGTGCCAGCAGTTATAACTCAGGGTCCTACGAGCAGTACTTC. Translation gives CASSYNSGSYEQYF.

The chain combines TRBV7-8 with TRBJ2-2; TRBD2 matches at 10 bases. The J segment lost 6 bases and the V segment lost 4 bases, leaving 5 bases of the junction unmatched. CDR1 and CDR2 from the germline V gene are SGHVS and FQNEAQ. The CDR3 spans 15 residues. The DNA for the CDR3 is TGTGCCAGCAGCTCTAGCGGGGGCGCCGCCGGGGAGCTGTTTTTT. Protein: CASSSSGGAAGELFF.

This clone was counted a few times. The chain combines TRBV5-1 with TRBJ2-1, with 10 positions matching TRBD2. The ends lost 3 bases at V and 6 bases at J; junction bases unmatched: 6. The CDR3 is made up of 15 amino acids. CDR1 SGHRS and CDR2 YFSETQ come from the germline V gene. CDR3 amino acids: CASSWLGLAPNEQFF. The CDR3 bases are TGCGCCAGCAGCTGGCTGGGACTAGCGCCCAATGAGCAGTTCTTC.

V is TRBV27 and J is TRBJ1-1; perhaps TRBD1 as D (5 bases). Germline loops: CDR1 MNHEY, CDR2 SMNVEV (reference sequence). This CDR3 has 16 amino acids. The V gene lost 8 bases and the J gene lost 0 bases, with 19 bases spanning the gap. The CDR3 DNA reads TGTGCCAGCCGGTCGGCGGGGCTGTCAATGAACACTGAAGCTTTCTTT. Protein: CASRSAGLSMNTEAFF.

This chain links TRBV28 with TRBJ1-3; D remains ambiguous. Germline lookup yields CDR1 MDHEN and CDR2 SYDVKM. The CDR3 spans 13 residues. The V end lost 6 bases, the J end lost 4 bases, and 10 bases lay between the germline ends. CDR3 protein: CASRGANGNTIYF. The CDR3 bases are TGTGCCAGCAGGGGAGCGAACGGAAACACCATATATTTT.

The genes are TRBV27 and TRBJ1-1; 12 nucleotides line up with TRBD1. V trimming: 6 bases; J trimming: 6 bases; junction bases outside the gene matches: 2. Germline CDR1 is MNHEY and CDR2 is SMNVEV (reference sequence). This CDR3 has 13 amino acids. For the CDR3, the DNA is TGTGCCAGCAGGGGGACAGGGGGCTCTGAAGCTTTCTTT. This sequence encodes CASRGTGGSEAFF.

This chain uses TRBV6-5 with TRBJ2-3; 8 bases line up with TRBD2. The V gene's germline CDR1 is MNHEY and CDR2 SVGAGI. With 8 bases clipped from V and 4 bases from J, the junction kept 8 bases outside the gene matches. The CDR3 consists of 14 residues. CDR3 nucleotide sequence: TGTGCCAGCGTATCGGGAGGGGGGGCAGATACGCAGTATTTT. It yields the protein CASVSGGGADTQYF.

CDR3 coding DNA: TGTGCCAGCAAAACAGGGGGCGCGAGTGAAAAACTGTTTTTT. Protein product: CASKTGGASEKLFF. The J gene is TRBJ1-4, the V gene TRBV28; 9 positions match TRBD1. Germline V CDR1 and CDR2: MDHEN, SYDVKM. The trim removed 7 bases at V and 7 bases at J, leaving 7 bases unmatched. This CDR3 comprises 14 residues.

The gene calls are TRBV11-2 and TRBJ1-3, with 9 positions matching TRBD1. The germline CDR1 and CDR2 sequences are SGHAT and FQNNGV. The CDR3 runs to 16 residues. V dropped 5 bases and J dropped 2; count of bases not matched to a gene: 7. This chain's CDR3 is CASSLHRGRTGNTIYF. In nucleotides, the CDR3 is TGTGCCAGCAGCCTCCACAGGGGGCGTACTGGAAACACCATATATTTT.

The V call is TRBV9, the J call TRBJ2-1; 7 positions match TRBD1. The trim removed 3 bases at V and 2 bases at J, leaving 5 bases unmatched. Germline CDR1 and CDR2: SGDLS and YYNGEE. The length of the CDR3 is 15 residues. The CDR3 DNA sequence: TGTGCCAGCAGCGCGACAGGGACGCCCTACAATGAGCAGTTCTTC. Amino acids: CASSATGTPYNEQFF.

The V call is TRBV12-3 or TRBV12-4, the J call TRBJ1-2; TRBD1 matches 9 bases. The CDR3 is 13 residues long. The V gene end was trimmed by 6 bases and the J gene end by 7 bases; junction bases not matched to a gene: 6. The DNA of the CDR3 is TGTGCCAGCAGACCACAGGGGGCGGGTGGCTACACCTTC. Its protein is CASRPQGAGGYTF.

The chain joins TRBV3-1 (or the pseudogene TRBV3-2) to TRBJ1-2; D uncertain. From germline, CDR1 is LGHDT and CDR2 YNNKEL (reference sequence). Trimming took 1 base from V and 7 from J, leaving 13 bases between them. The CDR3 spans 14 residues. CDR3 residues: CASSQVEGKRGYTF. CDR3 bases: TGTGCCAGCAGCCAAGTGGAGGGCAAACGTGGCTACACCTTC.

The CDR3 reads CASSRQENTEAFF. In nucleotides, the CDR3 is TGTGCCAGCAGTCGACAGGAGAACACTGAAGCTTTCTTT. The V call is TRBV12-3 or TRBV12-4, the J call TRBJ1-1; D possibly corresponds to TRBD1 (6 bases). The CDR3 sequence is 13 residues long. V lost 5 bases and J 1 base, leaving 8 bases between the germline ends.

This rearrangement joins TRBV11-2 to TRBJ2-5; D is perhaps TRBD2 (8 bases). Trimming removed 4 bases at V and 1 base at J, with 19 bases between. The CDR3 length is 17 residues. Per the germline V gene, CDR1 is SGHAT and CDR2 is FQNNGV. CDR3 sequence (DNA): TGTGCCAGCAGCTCCCGAGGGGGCGGGGGGCGCCAAGAGACCCAGTACTTC. Its translation is CASSSRGGGGRQETQYF.

For the CDR3, the DNA is TGTGCCACCCTAGGCCCGGGGAATCGCGAGCAGTACTTC. Encoded protein: CATLGPGNREQYF. The chain carries TRBV25-1 and TRBJ2-7, with TRBD2 as a possible D gene (5 bases). The ends were cut back, 10 bases at V and 6 bases at J, with 19 bases in the middle. The CDR3 length is 13 residues. The germline V gene has CDR1 MGHDK and CDR2 SYGVNS.

This clone came up once. The CDR3 here is CASSPGGRVQYF. The CDR3 coding sequence is TGTGCCAGCAGTCCCGGGGGGAGGGTCCAGTACTTC. This chain connects TRBV12-3 or TRBV12-4 to TRBJ2-5; 7 bases fit TRBD2. The CDR3 sequence is 12 residues long. V lost 5 bases, J lost 10 bases, and 7 bases stayed unmatched.